The TCR beta chain described here comes from a study of blood T cell repertoires in COVID-19. The overall study: The United States, Italy and Spain provided the acute and convalescent COVID-19 samples. The analysed material was cDNA or gDNA that came from T cells, B-cell-depleted T cells, or PBMCs.

Germline loops: CDR1 MNHEY, CDR2 SVGAGI. Trimming pared 6 bases from V and 10 bases from J, leaving 15 bases between. The CDR3 is 12 residues long. Authors' data handling: Amplification from reference gene primers served as the basis for estimated nucleated cell counts. Method: immunoSEQ multiplex PCR; TCRdb's copy keeps in-frame clones and lacks some. V, J and clone size are those of that table, while D and trimming were read from the DNA. The table records 140,000 or so clones, 75% to 85% of them present only once. Input material: peripheral blood. The chain couples TRBV6-5 to TRBJ1-1, with TRBD1 as a possible D gene (6 bases). The sequence was collected from a woman in her 70s with COVID-19, enrolled during active disease. DNA for the CDR3: TGTGCCAGCAGCCTCCAGACAGGTCCAGCTTTCTTT. Protein sequence: CASSLQTGPAFF.